Listed below are T cell receptor beta chains from one sample, sequenced in a study of T cell responses to AZD1222 COVID-19 vaccine. TCRdb keeps only in-frame clones here, not all; method: immunoSEQ multiplex PCR. This sample has around 150,000 clones, with around nine tenths found just once. The starting material was peripheral blood, obtained on day 0 of AZD1222 vaccination. These TCRs come from an adult in good health. Each CDR3 is given with its conserved first and last residue. A D gene is named only where the DNA matches it firmly. Size values are once, few and many counts, or a class for expanded clones, and some rows have none.

13	TRBV6-5	TRBD1	TRBJ1-2	NA	CASKNRDSAGYTF	TGTGCCAGCAAGAACCGGGACAGTGCTGGCTACACCTTC
16	TRBV28	NA	TRBJ1-3	NA	CASSFGGAGSGNTIYF	TGTGCCAGCAGTTTCGGGGGTGCGGGCTCTGGAAACACCATATATTTT
12	TRBV27	NA	TRBJ1-2	NA	CASSPQGWGYTF	TGTGCCAGCAGTCCCCAGGGATGGGGCTACACCTTC
14	TRBV25-1	NA	TRBJ2-5	once	CASSELSEVETQYF	TGTGCCAGCAGTGAATTATCCGAGGTAGAGACCCAGTACTTC
14	TRBV6-2/TRBV6-3	NA	TRBJ2-7	few	CASSYRGSTYEQYF	TGTGCCAGCAGTTACAGGGGATCAACCTACGAGCAGTACTTC
12	TRBV7-6	NA	TRBJ1-4	NA	CASSAKGEKLFF	TGTGCCAGCAGCGCTAAAGGGGAAAAACTGTTTTTT
15	TRBV7-8	TRBD1	TRBJ2-7	NA	CASTLQGDSTYEQYF	TGTGCCAGCACATTACAGGGGGACAGTACCTACGAGCAGTACTTC
21	TRBV19	TRBD1	TRBJ2-1	NA	CASSIILGTELTPLRLNEQFF	TGTGCCAGTAGTATCATATTGGGGACAGAGCTCACCCCATTACGTCTGAATGAGCAGTTCTTC
14	TRBV30	NA	TRBJ1-2	NA	CAWSVDGVRVVDTF	TGTGCCTGGAGTGTAGATGGGGTCAGGGTTGTGGACACCTTC
15	TRBV7-2	TRBD2	TRBJ2-2	NA	CASSPREGWARELFF	TGTGCCAGCAGCCCGCGGGAGGGGTGGGCGAGGGAGCTGTTTTTT
11	TRBV6-5	NA	TRBJ2-7	NA	CASSPEYEQYF	TGTGCCAGCAGTCCCGAGTACGAGCAGTACTTC
15	TRBV11-2	NA	TRBJ2-2	NA	CASSPLTGNTGELFF	TGTGCCAGCAGCCCTCTGACAGGGAACACCGGGGAGCTGTTTTTT
15	TRBV19	TRBD1	TRBJ2-7	NA	CASTPGTGPSYEQYF	TGTGCCAGTACGCCCGGGACAGGCCCTTCCTACGAGCAGTACTTC
15	TRBV5-8	NA	TRBJ2-2	NA	CASSLSGARGGELFF	TGTGCCAGCAGCTTGTCAGGGGCCCGGGGCGGGGAGCTGTTTTTT
16	TRBV4-1	NA	TRBJ2-1	NA	CASTTEGAVLYNEQFF	TGCGCCAGCACCACCGAGGGAGCGGTGCTCTACAATGAGCAGTTCTTC
14	TRBV3-1/TRBV3-2	NA	TRBJ1-2	NA	CASSQGVRNYGYTF	TGTGCCAGCAGCCAAGGTGTAAGAAACTATGGCTACACCTTC
14	TRBV5-1	NA	TRBJ1-4	NA	CASSLDRAGEKLFF	TGCGCCAGCAGCTTGGACAGGGCTGGCGAAAAACTGTTTTTT
15	TRBV6-5	NA	TRBJ1-2	few	CASSYSQEPEGGYTF	TGTGCCAGCAGTTACTCACAGGAGCCGGAGGGTGGCTACACCTTC
16	TRBV3-1/TRBV3-2	NA	TRBJ2-3	once	CASSQFKKIATDTQYF	TGTGCCAGCAGCCAATTCAAGAAAATTGCCACAGATACGCAGTATTTT
12	TRBV29-1	TRBD1	TRBJ2-3	NA	CSAKDRIDTQYF	TGCAGCGCCAAGGACAGGATAGATACGCAGTATTTT
14	TRBV29-1	TRBD1	TRBJ1-2	NA	CSVGTGVANYGYTF	TGCAGCGTGGGAACAGGGGTAGCTAACTATGGCTACACCTTC
16	TRBV5-1	TRBD2	TRBJ2-2	NA	CASSFLAGDHTGELFF	TGCGCCAGCAGCTTCCTAGCGGGAGACCACACCGGGGAGCTGTTTTTT
13	TRBV11-2	NA	TRBJ1-2	NA	CASSRATTGGYTF	TGTGCCAGCAGCCGCGCCACCACGGGCGGCTACACCTTC
15	TRBV5-6	NA	TRBJ1-1	NA	CASSLPSKSNTEAFF	TGTGCCAGCAGCTTGCCCTCAAAATCCAACACTGAAGCTTTCTTT
11	TRBV6-2/TRBV6-3	NA	TRBJ1-1	NA	CAGSSYTEAFF	TGTGCCGGCAGCAGTTACACTGAAGCTTTCTTT
15	TRBV10-1	TRBD2	TRBJ2-7	few	CASSDGLVGSYEQYF	TGCGCCAGCAGTGACGGACTAGTGGGCTCCTACGAGCAGTACTTC
13	TRBV2	NA	TRBJ1-2	once	CASSREGTYGYTF	TGTGCCAGCAGCAGAGAGGGTACCTATGGCTACACCTTC
15	TRBV6-5	TRBD1	TRBJ2-2	once	CASEGTGVNTGELFF	TGTGCCAGCGAGGGGACAGGTGTAAACACCGGGGAGCTGTTTTTT
19	TRBV3-1/TRBV3-2	NA	TRBJ2-6	NA	CASSQLMFRVRSGANVLTF	TGTGCCAGCAGCCAATTAATGTTTCGGGTACGCTCTGGGGCCAACGTCCTGACTTTC
14	TRBV7-9	NA	TRBJ1-1	once	CASSSGTDSLEAFF	TGTGCCAGCAGCTCCGGGACGGATAGCCTTGAAGCTTTCTTT
14	TRBV30	NA	TRBJ1-1	NA	CAWSGRDLLLEAFF	TGTGCCTGGAGCGGGCGGGACCTCTTACTAGAAGCTTTCTTT
14	TRBV9	NA	TRBJ1-5	NA	CASSVGAANQPQHF	TGTGCCAGCAGCGTAGGGGCAGCGAATCAGCCCCAGCATTTT
16	TRBV4-1	NA	TRBJ2-7	NA	CASSQFGTRTPYEQYF	TGCGCCAGCAGCCAATTCGGGACCCGAACTCCCTACGAGCAGTACTTC
12	TRBV3-1/TRBV3-2	NA	TRBJ1-6	NA	CASSLPDSPLHF	TGTGCCAGCAGCCTTCCTGACTCACCCCTCCACTTT
12	TRBV5-8	NA	TRBJ1-5	NA	CASSSLFQPQHF	TGTGCCAGCAGCTCCCTTTTCCAGCCCCAGCATTTT
15	TRBV28	NA	TRBJ1-1	NA	CASSPTQGLNTEAFF	TGTGCCAGCAGCCCCACCCAGGGGTTGAACACTGAAGCTTTCTTT
11	TRBV6-2/TRBV6-3	NA	TRBJ2-7	NA	CASRYNYEQYF	TGTGCCAGCAGGTACAACTACGAGCAGTACTTC
15	TRBV5-1	NA	TRBJ1-1	NA	CASSLGHRTGPEAFF	TGCGCCAGCAGCCTGGGTCACCGCACCGGCCCAGAAGCTTTCTTT
15	TRBV5-4	NA	TRBJ2-6	NA	CASSPTRSGANVLTF	TGTGCCAGCAGCCCGACGAGATCTGGGGCCAACGTCCTGACTTTC
14	TRBV11-2	TRBD1	TRBJ1-6	NA	CASSQTGGVSPLHF	TGTGCCAGCAGTCAAACAGGGGGAGTTTCACCCCTCCACTTT
16	TRBV6-5	NA	TRBJ2-2	NA	CASSYSLTRGNGELFF	TGTGCCAGCAGTTACTCCTTAACCAGGGGTAACGGGGAGCTGTTTTTT
13	TRBV3-1/TRBV3-2	NA	TRBJ1-2	NA	CASSPGQAYGYTF	TGTGCCAGCAGCCCGGGGCAGGCCTATGGCTACACCTTC
15	TRBV6-5	NA	TRBJ2-4	NA	CASRSSLIAKNIQYF	TGTGCCAGCAGATCCTCTTTGATAGCCAAAAACATTCAGTACTTC
12	TRBV6-5	NA	TRBJ2-7	NA	CASRTNSYEQYF	TGTGCCAGCAGAACTAACAGCTACGAGCAGTACTTC
15	TRBV5-1	NA	TRBJ1-2	NA	CASSPEGKNTYGYTF	TGCGCCAGCAGCCCTGAAGGGAAAAACACCTATGGCTACACCTTC
13	TRBV19	NA	TRBJ1-5	NA	CASSMEVTQPQHF	TGTGCCAGTAGTATGGAGGTAACTCAGCCCCAGCATTTT